Presented here are 3 T cell receptor beta chains from one specimen sequenced in a study of blood T cell repertoires in COVID-19. Libraries were prepared by immunoSEQ multiplex PCR; TCRdb keeps only in-frame clonotypes and omits some of them. The sample lists 290,000 or so clones, about nine tenths occurring once. What was sequenced was PBMCs or T cells enriched from blood (not recorded which). Receptors originate from a woman under 30 who had recovered from COVID-19.

The V and J genes are TRBV7-2 and TRBJ1-5; possible D gene TRBD1, 5 bases. Trimming cost V 1 base and J 7 bases, with 14 bases left between them. Germline CDR1 reads SGHTA; CDR2 reads FQGNSA. The CDR3 runs 15 residues. Here the CDR3 reads CASSLDIRGGQPQHF. The CDR3 DNA follows: TGTGCCAGCAGCTTAGATATCCGGGGGGGGCAGCCCCAGCATTTT.

DNA of the CDR3: TGTGCCAGTAGTATATCGGGCAGGGGGATCCACTCTGGGGCCAACGTCCTGACTTTC. It codes for CASSISGRGIHSGANVLTF. The rearrangement joins TRBV19 to TRBJ2-6, with TRBD1 matching 7 bases. Germline CDR1 and CDR2: LNHDA and SQIVND (reference sequence). The CDR3 covers 19 residues. V shed 2 bases, J shed 0 bases, and the junction held 10 bases outside the gene matches.

This chain connects TRBV30 to TRBJ2-7; 9 positions match TRBD1. The CDR3 is 14 amino acids. The V gene end was trimmed by 5 bases and the J gene end by 4 bases; junction bases not matched to a gene: 9. Germline V gene data show CDR1 as GTSNPN and CDR2 as SVGIG (reference sequence). The CDR3 coding sequence is TGTGCCTGGTCCCCGGACAGGGGTTGGTACGAGCAGTACTTC. Protein product: CAWSPDRGWYEQYF.